This T cell receptor (beta chain) originates from a study of T cell responses to AZD1222 COVID-19 vaccine. Study-wide context: Second-dose schedules of about 4 or about 12 weeks were combined.

This table comes from immunoSEQ multiplex PCR, and its TCRdb copy is limited to in-frame clones, with some not included. This table has under 110,000 clones, 90% appearing once. The TCR comes from an adult in good health. This specimen consisted of peripheral blood, obtained on day 0 of AZD1222 vaccination.

CDR3 protein: CASSQALNYGYTF. The DNA for the CDR3 is TGTGCCAGCAGCCAGGCCTTGAACTATGGCTACACCTTC. The chain recombines TRBV14 with TRBJ1-2; no clear D. Per germline, CDR1 SGHDN and CDR2 FVKESK. Trimming took 3 bases from V and 2 from J, leaving 7 bases between them. The CDR3 extends over 13 amino acids.